This T cell receptor beta chain was sequenced during a study of CD8 T cells in Susac syndrome. Across the whole study: There were Susac syndrome patients who were therapy-naive at blood draw, others on corticosteroids, and others on intravenous immunoglobulin alone.

The RNA input was about 0.5 to 1 ug, and it was reverse transcribed with random hexamers. Amplification of TCR beta CDR3 spanned 54 Vbeta and 13 Jbeta via immunoSEQ multiplex PCR. TCRdb processed the immunoSEQ multiplex PCR reads anew with MiXCR; each CDR3 protein has one entry. The repertoire holds roughly 190,000 distinct CDR3 sequences, with roughly 91% as singletons. CDR3 size: 14 residues. Germline V gives CDR1 LNHDA, CDR2 SQIVND (reference sequence). The V end lost 5 bases, the J end lost 9 bases, and 20 bases lay between the germline ends. The chain recombines TRBV19 with TRBJ2-7, with D possibly TRBD1 on 7 matching bases. The sample consisted of CD4+ T cells from PBMCs. The TCR comes from a human donor with Susac syndrome. This chain's CDR3 is CASSSAGQTFGQYF. CDR3 coding DNA: TGTGCCAGTAGTTCTGCGGGACAGACCTTCGGGCAGTACTTC.